The entry below describes one TCR beta chain. Its antigen is undetermined. These data originate in a study of shared clonotypes between healthy human individuals. Whole-study results and caveats: Sampling was confined to blood; repertoires within tissues likely differ.

It was across several immunoSEQ plates that each subset's genomic DNA was evenly split. TCRdb's table, derived via immunoSEQ multiplex PCR, lists solely in-frame clones and lacks some. The sample holds around 1.5 million clones, 95% to 99% seen once. V shed 3 bases, J shed 1 base, and the junction held 8 bases outside the gene matches. Germline V gene sequence: CDR1 SGHNT, CDR2 YYREEE (reference sequence). The CDR3 totals 16 residues. All participating donors were Caucasian adults from Nashville, Tennessee. Into CD45RA+ naive and CD45RA-negative memory subsets, the CD4+ cells were split. The sample taken for sequencing was naive CD4+ T cells sorted from blood. Subset specified: CD45RA+ positively selected. This receptor was identified in a man aged 30-40 years in good health. The chain is built from TRBV5-4 and TRBJ2-3, with 7 bases aligning to TRBD2. In nucleotides, the CDR3 is TGTGCCAGCAGCTACCCCAAGCTAGCGGGCACAGATACGCAGTATTTT. Its protein product is CASSYPKLAGTDTQYF.